This T cell receptor beta chain was identified during a study of T cell responses to AZD1222 COVID-19 vaccine. Study-wide results and limits: Seropositive AZD1222 recipients at baseline numbered only five or six. Spike-wide vaccine-associated CD4 TCRs dominated at 160-218 and 743-854. Repertoire collection took place solely once the T cell response had peaked.

Second-dose intervals near 4 or 12 weeks were combined. This clone was seen a single time. Antigen: not known. The repertoire was sequenced with immunoSEQ multiplex PCR; TCRdb's copy has only in-frame clones and lacks some. The profile shows roughly 120,000 clones, 85% to 90% of them singletons. The CDR3 spans 16 residues. Trimming took 3 bases from V and 4 from J; bases not matched to a gene: 8. Germline values: CDR1 SGDLS, CDR2 YYNGEE. The receptor comes from an adult who received the AZD1222 COVID-19 vaccine. Sequences were derived from peripheral blood, sampled 28 days after the second AZD1222 dose. V gene TRBV9 combines with J gene TRBJ2-2; TRBD1 matches 8 bases. CDR3: CASSASQGASTGELFF. CDR3 bases: TGTGCCAGCAGCGCCTCCCAGGGGGCAAGCACCGGGGAGCTGTTTTTT.